One sample yielded the 14 T cell receptor beta chains listed below, sequenced in a study of T cells in Graves' hyperthyroidism and ophthalmopathy. Amplification yielded TCR beta CDR3 regions, with RNA transcripts as the source. A set of HTBI primers served as the primers for a first-round RT-PCR of the TCR CDR3. TCRdb itself ran the multiplex PCR reads through MiXCR, one entry per CDR3 protein. Seen here are 490,000 or so distinct CDR3 sequences, approximately 23% observed once, and the top ten hold around 50%. Sequenced: blood. All receptors derive from a woman aged 70 to 79 with Graves' ophthalmopathy.

In its sample, this clonotype was seen many times. The V gene is TRBV28, the J gene TRBJ2-7; possible D gene TRBD2, 6 bases. CDR1 MDHEN and CDR2 SYDVKM come from the germline V gene. CDR3 length: 13 amino acids. V lost 5 bases and J 1 base, leaving 9 bases between the germline ends. The CDR3 loop reads CASSLAHSYEQYF. Written as DNA, the CDR3 is TGTGCCAGCAGTCTAGCGCATTCCTACGAGCAGTACTTC.

The chain carries TRBV20-1 and TRBJ1-1; possibly TRBD1 for D (5 bases). With 3 bases removed from V and 0 bases from J, the gap between germline ends came to 8 bases. This CDR3 has 13 amino acids. Germline CDR1 DFQATT, CDR2 SNEGSKA (reference sequence). CDR3 protein: CSASSTVNTEAFF. Here the CDR3 DNA reads TGCAGTGCTAGCTCGACAGTGAACACTGAAGCTTTCTTT.

This clonotype was observed many times. This rearrangement joins TRBV12-3 or TRBV12-4 to TRBJ1-2; no clear D gene. The length of the CDR3 is 13 residues. V was trimmed by 6 bases and J by 4 bases, leaving 12 bases between them. In nucleotides, the CDR3 is TGTGCCAGCAGCCAAAACGGAGGCTATGGCTACACCTTC. Amino acid sequence: CASSQNGGYGYTF.

J is TRBJ1-1 and V is TRBV6-1; a possible D gene is TRBD1 (5 bases). CDR3 length: 12 residues. The ends were cut back, 10 bases at V and 7 bases at J, with 16 bases in the middle. Germline CDR1 reads MNHNS; CDR2 reads SASEGT. The CDR3 loop reads CATRELAGEAFF. CDR3 nucleotides: TGTGCCACCAGGGAGTTGGCGGGTGAAGCTTTCTTT.

A few counts support this clonotype. The chain employs TRBV20-1 and TRBJ1-1; D is possibly TRBD1 (6 bases). The V gene's germline CDR1 is DFQATT and CDR2 SNEGSKA (reference sequence). The CDR3 has 12 residues. The V end was cut by 5 bases, the J end by 3 bases, with 10 bases between. CDR3 DNA sequence: TGCAGTGCTCTTGGACAGCACACTGAAGCTTTCTTT. This encodes CSALGQHTEAFF.

The table lists this clonotype with many counts. This chain links TRBV30 with TRBJ1-1; D unclear. Per the germline V gene, CDR1 is GTSNPN and CDR2 is SVGIG (reference sequence). V was cut by 5 bases and J by 6 bases, with 7 bases left in between. The CDR3 is 10 residues long. The CDR3 loop is CAWGQAEAFF. CDR3 DNA sequence: TGTGCCTGGGGGCAGGCTGAAGCTTTCTTT.

This clonotype has just a few counts. This rearrangement joins TRBV4-3 to TRBJ2-7; 9 nucleotides align to TRBD1. CDR1 is LGHNA, CDR2 YSLEER, per germline. V lost 3 bases and J lost 5; bases outside the gene matches: 11. The CDR3 extends over 16 amino acids. CDR3 region: CASSQPSGDREDEQYF. The CDR3 bases are TGCGCCAGCAGCCAGCCCTCGGGGGACAGGGAGGACGAGCAGTACTTC.

This clonotype was observed at least ten times. The chain has TRBV20-1 and TRBJ1-2; a weak D match, TRBD1 (5 bases). V was clipped by 2 bases and J by 4 bases, with 17 bases between them. This CDR3 is built from 15 residues. CDR1 and CDR2 (germline): DFQATT, SNEGSKA (reference sequence). The CDR3 DNA follows: TGCAGTGCTAGATCAGTCGAACAGGCGTCCTATGGCTACACCTTC. It translates to CSARSVEQASYGYTF.

V usage is TRBV7-9 and J usage is TRBJ2-1; the match to TRBD1 covers 8 bases. Trimming took 5 bases from V and 0 from J; bases not matched to a gene: 6. This CDR3 is built from 16 residues. The germline V gene encodes CDR1 SEHNR and CDR2 FQNEAQ (reference sequence). The CDR3 is CASSPDRGSSYNEQFF. The CDR3 coding sequence is TGTGCCAGCAGCCCCGACAGGGGATCCTCCTACAATGAGCAGTTCTTC.

In this sample, this clonotype turned up a few times. The V call is TRBV24-1, the J call TRBJ2-1, with 13 bases that match TRBD2. There are 14 residues in the CDR3. Unmatched junction bases numbered 3, after V lost 9 bases and J lost 5 bases. CDR1 and CDR2 from the germline V gene are KGHDR and SFDVKD. CDR3 bases: TGTGCCACCTCCGGGACTAGCGGGAACAATGAGCAGTTCTTC. Protein sequence: CATSGTSGNNEQFF.

This clonotype was seen a single time. This chain uses TRBV14 with TRBJ1-6; TRBD1 might be the D (5 bases). The CDR3 has 17 residues. Trimming pared 1 base from V and 4 bases from J, leaving 14 bases between. The germline V gene encodes CDR1 SGHDN and CDR2 FVKESK. The CDR3 DNA reads as TGTGCCAGCAGCCAAGGAGGGGAAAGTTTTTATAATTCACCCCTCCACTTT. This translates into CASSQGGESFYNSPLHF.

The chain employs TRBV30 and TRBJ2-2; D ambiguous. Trimming removed 0 bases at V and 6 bases at J, with 8 bases between. The germline V gene has CDR1 GTSNPN and CDR2 SVGIG (reference sequence). CDR3 size: 13 residues. CDR3 sequence reads: CAWSVIGPGELFF. CDR3 nucleotides: TGTGCCTGGAGTGTTATAGGACCCGGGGAGCTGTTTTTT.

J is TRBJ2-1 and V is TRBV7-2; TRBD2 agrees at 11 bases. The germline V gene encodes CDR1 SGHTA and CDR2 FQGNSA. With V trimmed by 0 bases and J by 1 base, 5 bases remained unmatched. The CDR3 extends over 18 amino acids. CDR3 sequence: CASSLAGGLAASYNEQFF. For the CDR3, the DNA is TGTGCCAGCAGCTTAGCGGGGGGACTAGCGGCTTCCTACAATGAGCAGTTCTTC.

The chain couples TRBV5-1 to TRBJ2-7; 7 positions agree with TRBD2. Per the germline V gene, CDR1 is SGHRS and CDR2 is YFSETQ. Trimming removed 4 bases from V and 0 bases from J; junction bases left unmatched: 7. This CDR3 is 15 amino acids long. The CDR3 DNA reads as TGCGCCAGCAGCCCCTCGGGAGGCTTCTCCTACGAGCAGTACTTC. Its protein is CASSPSGGFSYEQYF.